This T cell receptor (beta chain) was captured in a study of T cell responses to AZD1222 COVID-19 vaccine. TCRdb's copy holds only in-frame clones and misses some; the assay was immunoSEQ multiplex PCR. The profile shows about 55,000 clones, 80% to 90% of them singletons. J lost 3 bases, V lost 6 bases, and 8 bases had no gene match. Germline assignment: CDR1 SNHLY and CDR2 FYNNEI. This CDR3 has 15 residues. The source was peripheral blood, collected on day 0 of AZD1222 vaccination. This rearrangement joins TRBV2 to TRBJ2-1; 7 bases fit TRBD2. The sequence came from an adult in good health. The CDR3 DNA reads TGTGCCAGCAGGTTAGCGGGTGCTGGCTACAATGAGCAGTTCTTC. Translated: CASRLAGAGYNEQFF.